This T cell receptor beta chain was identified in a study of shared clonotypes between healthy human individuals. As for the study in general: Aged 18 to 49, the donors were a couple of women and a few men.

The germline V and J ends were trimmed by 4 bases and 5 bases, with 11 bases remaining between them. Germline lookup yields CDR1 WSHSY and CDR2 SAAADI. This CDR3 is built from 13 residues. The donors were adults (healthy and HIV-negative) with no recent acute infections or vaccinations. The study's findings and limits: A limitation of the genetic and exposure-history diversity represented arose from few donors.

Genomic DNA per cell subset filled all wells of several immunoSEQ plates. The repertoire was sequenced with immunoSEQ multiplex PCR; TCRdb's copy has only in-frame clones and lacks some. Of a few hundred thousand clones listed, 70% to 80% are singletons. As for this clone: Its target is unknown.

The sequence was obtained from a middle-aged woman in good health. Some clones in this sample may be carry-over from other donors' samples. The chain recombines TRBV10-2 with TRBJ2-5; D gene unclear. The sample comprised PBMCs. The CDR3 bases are TGCGCCAGCAGTGTTACTGCCGGGGAGACCCAGTACTTC. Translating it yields CASSVTAGETQYF.